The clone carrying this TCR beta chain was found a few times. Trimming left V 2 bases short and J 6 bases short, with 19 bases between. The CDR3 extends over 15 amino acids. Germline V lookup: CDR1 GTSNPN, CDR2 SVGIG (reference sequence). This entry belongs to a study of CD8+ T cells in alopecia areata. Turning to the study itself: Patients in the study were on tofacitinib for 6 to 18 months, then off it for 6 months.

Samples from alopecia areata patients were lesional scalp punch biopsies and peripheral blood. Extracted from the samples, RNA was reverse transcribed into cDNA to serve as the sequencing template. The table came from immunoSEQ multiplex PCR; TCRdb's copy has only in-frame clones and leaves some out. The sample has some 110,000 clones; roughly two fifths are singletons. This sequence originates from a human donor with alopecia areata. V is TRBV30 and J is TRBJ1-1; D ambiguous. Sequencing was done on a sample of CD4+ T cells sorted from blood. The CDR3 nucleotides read TGTGCCTGGAGTCTACAGCCAACCATCTTTTCTGAAGCTTTCTTT. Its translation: CAWSLQPTIFSEAFF. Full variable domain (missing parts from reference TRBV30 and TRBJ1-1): SQTIHQWPATLVQPVGSPLSLECTVEGTSNPNLYWYRQAAGRGLQLLFYSVGIGQISSEVPQNLSASRPQDRQFILSSKKLLLSDSGFYLCAWSLQPTIFSEAFFGQGTRLTVV.